The present T cell receptor beta chain was sequenced within a study of cytotoxic CD8 clonotypes in ibrutinib-treated CLL. Overall study: Outcomes included some 24 partial and 2 complete responses; after median around 65 months, approximately 14 stayed remitted and about twelve progressed. Mean yields were approximately 260,000 productive templates and about 97,000 productive rearrangements per sample.

The CDR3 consists of 18 residues. CDR1 and CDR2 from the germline V gene are MGHRA and YSYEKL. Trimming took 4 bases from V and 9 from J; bases not matched to a gene: 18. The method was immunoSEQ multiplex PCR; TCRdb's version includes in-frame clones alone and lacks a portion of them. Among about 130,000 clones listed, roughly 83% were seen once. The gene calls are TRBV4-1 and TRBJ2-1, with 10 bases aligning to TRBD2. The sequence was collected from a human donor with chronic lymphocytic leukemia. Sequences were derived from PBMCs, sampled after 12 months of ibrutinib treatment. CDR3 sequence: CASSPGGRRASGSSEQFF. DNA for the CDR3: TGCGCCAGCAGCCCAGGCGGTCGTAGGGCTAGCGGGAGTAGTGAGCAGTTCTTC.